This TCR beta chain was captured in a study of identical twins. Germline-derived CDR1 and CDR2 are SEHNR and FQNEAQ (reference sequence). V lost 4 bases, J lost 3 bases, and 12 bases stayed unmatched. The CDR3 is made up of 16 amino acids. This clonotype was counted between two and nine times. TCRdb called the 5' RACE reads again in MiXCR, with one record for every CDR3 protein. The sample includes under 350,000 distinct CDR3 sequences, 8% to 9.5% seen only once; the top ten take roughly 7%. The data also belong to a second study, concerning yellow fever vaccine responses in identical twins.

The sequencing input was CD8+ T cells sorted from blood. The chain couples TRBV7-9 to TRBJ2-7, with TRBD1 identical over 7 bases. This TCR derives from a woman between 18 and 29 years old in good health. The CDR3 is CASSSPKTTGNYEQYF. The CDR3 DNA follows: TGTGCCAGCAGCTCCCCCAAGACGACAGGGAACTACGAGCAGTACTTC. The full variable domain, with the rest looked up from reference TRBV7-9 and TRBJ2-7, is DTGVSQNPRHKITKRGQNVTFRCDPISEHNRLYWYRQTLGQGPEFLTYFQNEAQLEKSRLLSDRFSAERPKGSFSTLEIQRTEQGDSAMYLCASSSPKTTGNYEQYFGPGTRLTVT.